Presented here are 3 T cell receptor beta chains from one specimen sequenced in a study of T cell responses to AZD1222 COVID-19 vaccine. Libraries were prepared by immunoSEQ multiplex PCR; TCRdb keeps only in-frame clonotypes and omits some of them. The sample has about 130,000 clones; about nine tenths are singletons. The source was peripheral blood, collected 28 days after the second AZD1222 dose. The receptor source for this set is an adult who received the AZD1222 COVID-19 vaccine.

The chain is built from TRBV27 and TRBJ2-1, with 16 bases aligning to TRBD2. CDR1 is MNHEY, CDR2 SMNVEV, per germline (reference sequence). V was clipped by 3 bases and J by 3 bases; unmatched bases: 5. CDR3 length equals 18 residues. CDR3 nucleotide sequence: TGTGCCAGCAGTTTCGGGACTAGCGGGGGGGTCATCTACAATGAGCAGTTCTTC. Amino acids: CASSFGTSGGVIYNEQFF.

This chain uses TRBV5-1 with TRBJ1-1; a weak D match, TRBD1 (6 bases). The V and J ends lost 4 bases and 2 bases respectively, with 9 bases between them. Germline CDR1 is SGHRS and CDR2 is YFSETQ. The CDR3 is made up of 13 amino acids. The CDR3 DNA reads TGCGCCAGCAGCAACAGGGCAAACACTGAAGCTTTCTTT. This translates into CASSNRANTEAFF.

This chain uses TRBV6-6 with TRBJ1-1; D gene unclear. CDR1 and CDR2 from the germline V gene are MNHNY and SVGAGI (reference sequence). The CDR3 covers 14 residues. The V end was cut by 2 bases, the J end by 4 bases, with 11 bases between. The CDR3 DNA reads TGTGCCAGCAGTTACGGGGAGAGAGGCACTGAAGCTTTCTTT. It codes for CASSYGERGTEAFF.